What follows are 21 T cell receptor beta chains derived from one specimen sequenced in a study of blood T cell repertoires in COVID-19 (dated by TCRdb to between 2020 and 2021). The library was built by means of the immunoSEQ multiplex PCR assay. In its TCRdb copy, this immuneACCESS table keeps in-frame sequences only and misses some clones. Where compared with another copy, unresolved V genes explain less than half of these, and the others have no known cause. Counted in this sample were around 150,000 clones; 85% to 90% of them appeared once. 3.5% to 4.5% of the sample comes from the top ten. The sample taken for sequencing was peripheral blood. The receptors come from a woman in her forties with acute or convalescent COVID-19.

The chain combines TRBV7-9 with TRBJ2-2; 8 nucleotides agree with TRBD2. CDR3 size: 17 residues. V dropped 5 bases and J dropped 0; count of bases not matched to a gene: 8. From germline, CDR1 is SEHNR and CDR2 FQNEAQ (reference sequence). CDR3 sequence (DNA): TGTGCCAGCAGCCCCCCTGGACTAGCAGCGAACACCGGGGAGCTGTTTTTT. Translated: CASSPPGLAANTGELFF.

V gene TRBV6-1 combines with J gene TRBJ1-1; a possible D gene is TRBD1 (5 bases). From germline, CDR1 is MNHNS and CDR2 SASEGT. This CDR3 spans 14 amino acids. V gave up 3 bases and J gave up 1 base, with 9 bases separating them. Written as DNA, the CDR3 is TGTGCCAGCAGTGAGGGGGGGGAGAACACTGAAGCTTTCTTT. It encodes CASSEGGENTEAFF.

The chain carries TRBV3-1 (or the pseudogene TRBV3-2) and TRBJ1-3; maybe TRBD1 (6 bases). The V end lost 4 bases, the J end lost 3 bases, and 16 bases lay between the germline ends. The CDR3 is 16 residues long. Germline V lookup: CDR1 LGHDT, CDR2 YNNKEL (reference sequence). Here the CDR3 reads CASSRLGQSSGNTIYF. The CDR3 coding sequence is TGTGCCAGCAGCCGCCTGGGACAAAGCAGTGGAAACACCATATATTTT.

This clone was observed a single time. V usage is TRBV28 and J usage is TRBJ2-4; TRBD1 agrees at 8 bases. There are 16 residues in the CDR3. Germline assignment: CDR1 MDHEN and CDR2 SYDVKM. Trimming cost V 4 bases and J 6 bases; bases outside gene matches: 11. CDR3: CASSSHQGARPNIQYF. CDR3 nucleotides: TGTGCCAGCAGTTCTCATCAGGGGGCCCGGCCAAACATTCAGTACTTC.

The V call is TRBV7-8, the J call TRBJ2-7; 12 nucleotides match TRBD2. Germline values: CDR1 SGHVS, CDR2 FQNEAQ. CDR3 length: 16 amino acids. Trimming cost V 3 bases and J 3 bases; bases outside gene matches: 6. CDR3 residues: CASSFAASGGVYEQYF. The CDR3 coding sequence is TGTGCCAGCAGCTTTGCGGCTAGCGGGGGGGTCTACGAGCAGTACTTC.

The chain carries TRBV11-3 and TRBJ2-1, with TRBD2 matching over 8 bases. CDR3 length: 15 residues. With V trimmed by 1 base and J by 5 bases, 4 bases remained unmatched. Germline V lookup: CDR1 SGHNT, CDR2 YENEEA. CDR3 sequence: CASSLGGRLNNEQFF. In DNA, the CDR3 is TGTGCCAGCAGCTTAGGCGGGAGGTTGAACAATGAGCAGTTCTTC.

This clone was counted a few times. The V and J genes are TRBV6-2 or TRBV6-3 and TRBJ2-1, with 7 bases fitting TRBD1. This CDR3 region has 17 residues. V was clipped by 2 bases and J by 5 bases; unmatched bases: 12. Germline assignment: CDR1 MNHEY and CDR2 SVGEGT. The CDR3 sequence is CASSYIHRQGRNNEQFF. CDR3 coding DNA: TGTGCCAGCAGTTACATCCACCGACAGGGCCGTAACAATGAGCAGTTCTTC.

The chain carries TRBV18 and TRBJ2-7, with 8 bases matching TRBD1. This CDR3 is 15 amino acids long. V lost 1 base and J lost 6; bases outside the gene matches: 8. Germline lookup yields CDR1 KGHSH and CDR2 LQKENI. The CDR3 DNA reads TGTGCCAGCTCACCACGGACAGGGCACGAGAGCGAGCAGTACTTC. Translation gives CASSPRTGHESEQYF.

This chain joins TRBV14 and TRBJ2-7; the match to TRBD1 covers 7 bases. The V gene end was trimmed by 4 bases and the J gene end by 2 bases; junction bases not matched to a gene: 5. CDR1 is SGHDN, CDR2 FVKESK, per germline. CDR3 length equals 14 residues. The CDR3 is CASSLRDSPYEQYF. The CDR3 region has the DNA TGTGCCAGCAGCCTCCGGGACAGTCCCTACGAGCAGTACTTC.

The J gene is TRBJ2-1, the V gene TRBV4-3, with 11 bases aligning to TRBD2. Germline values: CDR1 LGHNA, CDR2 YSLEER. Trimming cost V 3 bases and J 8 bases; bases outside gene matches: 9. The CDR3 length is 16 residues. The CDR3 bases are TGCGCCAGCAGCCACCCGGGACTAGCGGATGGGGATGAGCAGTTCTTC. As protein: CASSHPGLADGDEQFF.

The chain uses TRBV19 and TRBJ1-1, with 10 bases that match TRBD1. Per germline, CDR1 LNHDA and CDR2 SQIVND (reference sequence). This CDR3 spans 15 amino acids. J lost 0 bases, V lost 4 bases, and 2 bases had no gene match. The CDR3 nucleotides are TGTGCCAGTAGTAGGGACAGGGGACTGAACACTGAAGCTTTCTTT. This gives the protein CASSRDRGLNTEAFF. Combining the CDR3 with reference TRBV19 and TRBJ1-1 gives the whole variable domain DGGITQSPKYLFRKEGQNVTLSCEQNLNHDAMYWYRQDPGQGLRLIYYSQIVNDFQKGDIAEGYSVSREKKESFPLTVTSAQKNPTAFYLCASSRDRGLNTEAFFGQGTRLTVV.

This chain uses TRBV19 with TRBJ1-2; possible D gene TRBD1, 6 bases. V was pared by 5 bases and J by 4 bases, with 14 bases between. This CDR3 has 14 amino acids. Germline V lookup: CDR1 LNHDA, CDR2 SQIVND (reference sequence). CDR3 residues: CASSSPGASYGYTF. CDR3 in DNA: TGTGCCAGTAGTTCCCCAGGGGCCAGCTATGGCTACACCTTC.

This chain uses TRBV5-1 with TRBJ1-6, with 7 bases aligning to TRBD1. Germline V gene data show CDR1 as SGHRS and CDR2 as YFSETQ. Losses at the gene ends were 0 bases for V and 7 bases for J; bases not matched to a gene: 4. The CDR3 has 15 residues. This CDR3 is CASSLGPGGNSPLHF. CDR3 bases: TGCGCCAGCAGCTTGGGGCCAGGGGGGAATTCACCCCTCCACTTT.

Only one count was recorded for this clone. The rearrangement links TRBV6-2 or TRBV6-3 to TRBJ1-1; perhaps TRBD1 as D (6 bases). Trimming left V 3 bases short and J 3 bases short, with 14 bases between. The CDR3 loop spans 15 amino acids. Germline CDR1 reads MNHEY; CDR2 reads SVGEGT. CDR3 nucleotide sequence: TGTGCCAGCAGTTATCGGGGGGGCCGGGACACTGAAGCTTTCTTT. Protein sequence: CASSYRGGRDTEAFF.

CDR3 DNA sequence: TGTGCCAGCAGCTCCCTTGGGGGGGCCTTAGATACGCAGTATTTT. Residues: CASSSLGGALDTQYF. The chain employs TRBV6-2 or TRBV6-3 and TRBJ2-3; TRBD2 might be the D (7 bases). Deletions cut 6 bases from V and 5 bases from J, with 18 bases between. Germline assignment: CDR1 MNHEY and CDR2 SVGEGT. The CDR3 consists of 15 residues.

This clone was recorded a few times. This chain joins TRBV18 and TRBJ2-1, with D perhaps TRBD2 (6 bases). The V gene's germline CDR1 is KGHSH and CDR2 LQKENI. The length of the CDR3 is 16 residues. V lost 4 bases, J lost 2 bases, and 15 bases lay in between. The CDR3 nucleotides read TGTGCCAGCTCACTCGACCTTCCTAGCGCCTACAATGAGCAGTTCTTC. Protein: CASSLDLPSAYNEQFF.

This rearrangement joins TRBV27 to TRBJ2-7, with TRBD2 matching 9 bases. CDR1 is MNHEY and CDR2 is SMNVEV in the germline V gene (reference sequence). Trimming removed 3 bases from V and 0 bases from J; junction bases left unmatched: 6. The CDR3 is 16 amino acids. CDR3 protein: CASSFRGTSHSYEQYF. The CDR3 nucleotides are TGTGCCAGCAGTTTCAGAGGGACTAGCCACTCCTACGAGCAGTACTTC.

This clone occurred a few times. The chain recombines TRBV3-1 (or the pseudogene TRBV3-2) with TRBJ1-6; 8 bases are a match to TRBD1. With 4 bases clipped from V and 13 bases from J, the junction kept 12 bases outside the gene matches. The CDR3 has 15 amino acids. Germline lookup yields CDR1 LGHDT and CDR2 YNNKEL (reference sequence). Written as DNA, the CDR3 is TGTGCCAGCAGCCCAGCCCCCGGACAGGGAACCCCCCTCCACTTT. It specifies CASSPAPGQGTPLHF.

This rearrangement joins TRBV5-4 to TRBJ2-3; 8 bases match TRBD1. The CDR3 length is 14 residues. Germline V gene sequence: CDR1 SGHNT, CDR2 YYREEE (reference sequence). V shed 2 bases, J shed 6 bases, and the junction held 5 bases outside the gene matches. The CDR3 loop reads CASSFDRGWDTQYF. CDR3 in DNA: TGTGCCAGCAGCTTTGACAGGGGCTGGGATACGCAGTATTTT.

Written as DNA, the CDR3 is TGTGCCAGCACCGCACGGGTTCAAGAGACCCAGTACTTC. It yields the protein CASTARVQETQYF. This chain links TRBV7-2 with TRBJ2-5; D is unresolved. The CDR3 totals 13 residues. The germline CDR1 and CDR2 sequences are SGHTA and FQGNSA. Deletions cut 7 bases from V and 2 bases from J, with 11 bases between.

The chain couples TRBV12-3 or TRBV12-4 to TRBJ2-7; TRBD1 is a possible D gene (5 bases). V lost 3 bases and J 6 bases, leaving 6 bases between the germline ends. There are 11 residues in the CDR3. The DNA of the CDR3 is TGTGCCAGCAGTTTGGGGCTCGAGCAGTACTTC. Amino acids: CASSLGLEQYF.